These T cell receptor beta chains were read from a single sample in a study of brain metastases from non-small cell lung cancer. The assay was immunoSEQ multiplex PCR, and TCRdb's table has in-frame clones only and misses some. The sample has 1,500 or so clones; about 86% are singletons. The specimen sequenced was tumor-adjacent normal tissue. The receptors originated from a donor over 35 with non-small cell lung cancer. Each CDR3 is given with its conserved first and last residue. D genes are given only for firm matches.

D gene: -
V gene: TRBV3-1/TRBV3-2
CDR3 protein: CASSQDPRDFGYEQYF

D gene: -
V gene: TRBV24-1
CDR3 protein: CATSGGGRDTGELFF

D gene: -
V gene: TRBV5-4
CDR3 protein: CASSLAGSYEQYF

D gene: TRBD1
V gene: TRBV18
CDR3 protein: CASSLTGGYNEQFF

D gene: -
V gene: TRBV18
CDR3 protein: CASSPPRGGTETQYF

D gene: -
V gene: TRBV18
CDR3 protein: CASSEGGSYEQYF

D gene: TRBD1
V gene: TRBV5-4
CDR3 protein: CASSLARAGGSGKLFF

D gene: -
V gene: TRBV24-1
CDR3 protein: CATSEQNSNQPQHF

D gene: -
V gene: TRBV29-1
CDR3 protein: CSVRKGGSYEQYF

D gene: -
V gene: TRBV19
CDR3 protein: CASVAALPYTGELFF

D gene: -
V gene: TRBV3-1/TRBV3-2
CDR3 protein: CASSNAAPWHHQPQHF

D gene: -
V gene: TRBV29-1
CDR3 protein: CSVEDLETQYF

D gene: -
V gene: TRBV12-5
CDR3 protein: CASGLDGSNTQYF

D gene: -
V gene: TRBV27
CDR3 protein: CASSSMTAVSGNTIYF

D gene: -
V gene: TRBV28
CDR3 protein: CAVQGSTDTQYF

D gene: -
V gene: TRBV7-3
CDR3 protein: CASSSDSYNEQFF

D gene: -
V gene: TRBV6-5
CDR3 protein: CASSYSRLAGNYGYTF

D gene: -
V gene: TRBV3-1/TRBV3-2
CDR3 protein: CASSHRSSYNEQFF

D gene: TRBD2
V gene: TRBV6-5
CDR3 protein: CASSYSRTSGPREQFF

D gene: -
V gene: TRBV5-1
CDR3 protein: CASSSGTSSGANVLTF

D gene: TRBD2
V gene: TRBV6-2/TRBV6-3
CDR3 protein: CASSHSGGTDTQYF

D gene: -
V gene: TRBV3-1/TRBV3-2
CDR3 protein: CASSHDGGYTF

D gene: -
V gene: TRBV5-4
CDR3 protein: CASSQREKEGLAFF